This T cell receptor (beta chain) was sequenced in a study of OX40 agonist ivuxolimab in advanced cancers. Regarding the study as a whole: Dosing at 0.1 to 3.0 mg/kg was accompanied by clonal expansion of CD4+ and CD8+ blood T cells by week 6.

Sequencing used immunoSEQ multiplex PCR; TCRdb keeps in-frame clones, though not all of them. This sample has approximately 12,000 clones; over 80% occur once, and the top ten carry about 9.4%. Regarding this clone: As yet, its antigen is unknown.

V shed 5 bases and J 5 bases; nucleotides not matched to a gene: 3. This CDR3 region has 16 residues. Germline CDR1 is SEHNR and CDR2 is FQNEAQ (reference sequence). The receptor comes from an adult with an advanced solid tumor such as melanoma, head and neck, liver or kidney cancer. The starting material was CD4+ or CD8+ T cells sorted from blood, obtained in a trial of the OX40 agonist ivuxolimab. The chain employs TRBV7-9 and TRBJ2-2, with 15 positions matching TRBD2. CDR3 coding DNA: TGTGCCAGCAGCCCTGGACTAGCGGGAGGGACCGGGGAGCTGTTTTTT. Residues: CASSPGLAGGTGELFF.